Each of the 16 T cell receptor beta chains below was sequenced from the same sample in a study of blood T cells in healthy people across ages. A second PCR, run for roughly 7 to 11 cycles, used a sample-barcoded 5' primer plus a J-beta primer mix. TCRdb passed the 5' RACE reads through MiXCR, listing each CDR3 protein once. There are 1.5 million to 2 million distinct CDR3 sequences in the sample; 25% to 30% occur only once, and approximately 7.7% lies in the top ten. Sequenced input: blood. These receptors were obtained from a woman aged 30 to 39 in good health.

CDR3 nucleotide sequence: TGTGCCAGCAGCGTAGAGGGGAGGGGAGGGGAGACCCAGTACTTC. Its protein product is CASSVEGRGGETQYF. The J gene is TRBJ2-5, the V gene TRBV9, with 7 bases aligning to TRBD2. The CDR3 length is 15 residues. Germline V CDR1 and CDR2: SGDLS, YYNGEE. The V and J ends lost 0 bases and 5 bases, in that order; junction bases with no gene match: 7. Together with reference TRBV9 and TRBJ2-5, the CDR3 gives the full variable domain: DSGVTQTPKHLITATGQRVTLRCSPRSGDLSVYWYQQSLDQGLQFLIQYYNGEERAKGNILERFSAQQFPDLHSELNLSSLELGDSALYFCASSVEGRGGETQYFGPGTRLLVL.

This clonotype was seen only a few times. V and J are TRBV5-1 and TRBJ2-3, with 10 bases lining up with TRBD2. There are 16 residues in the CDR3. CDR1 is SGHRS and CDR2 is YFSETQ in the germline V gene. After removal of 1 base from V and 3 bases from J, the junction contained 5 bases not matched to a gene. The CDR3 region has the DNA TGCGCCAGCAGCTTGTATGGGACTAGCGCAACAGATACGCAGTATTTT. It specifies CASSLYGTSATDTQYF.

This clonotype occurred a few times. The chain is built from TRBV12-3 or TRBV12-4 and TRBJ1-2, with 8 bases that match TRBD1. This CDR3 has 13 amino acids. The trim removed 4 bases at V and 7 bases at J, leaving 5 bases unmatched. For the CDR3, the DNA is TGTGCCAGCAGTTCATCAGGGGGCCGTGGCTACACCTTC. Protein sequence: CASSSSGGRGYTF.

Remarks on this clonotype: Compared with germline, one end of the junction differs, possibly owing to a read error. This sequence joins TRBV20-1 and TRBJ2-7, with 11 bases aligning to TRBD2. In germline, CDR1 is DFQATT, CDR2 SNEGSKA (reference sequence). The length of the CDR3 is 14 residues. The CDR3 DNA sequence: TGCAGTGCATTAAGACTAGCGGGACTCTACGGGCAGTACTTC. Translating it yields CSALRLAGLYGQYF.

The count of this clonotype is one. A much bigger clone sits one base away, suggesting this may be a read error. The V and J genes are TRBV20-1 and TRBJ2-1, with 7 bases aligning to TRBD2. The CDR3 totals 15 residues. V lost 5 bases, J lost 4 bases, and 11 bases stayed unmatched. Germline V gene lookup returns CDR1 DFQATT and CDR2 SNEGSKA (reference sequence). CDR3: CSASTGGPTYNEQFF. In DNA form, the CDR3 reads TGCAGTGCTTCAACGGGGGGACCCACTTACAATGAGCAGTTCTTC.

V usage is TRBV4-1 and J usage is TRBJ1-6, with D uncertain. This CDR3 is 14 amino acids long. From germline, CDR1 is MGHRA and CDR2 YSYEKL. Between the trimmed V and J ends, which lost 4 bases and 6 bases, there was a span of 10 bases. CDR3 amino acids: CASSPREINSPLHF. For the CDR3, the DNA is TGCGCCAGCAGCCCCCGGGAGATTAATTCACCCCTCCACTTT.

The rearrangement uses TRBV4-1 and TRBJ2-3, with 9 bases aligning to TRBD2. With V trimmed by 0 bases and J by 8 bases, 21 bases remained unmatched. Germline CDR1 MGHRA, CDR2 YSYEKL. The CDR3 spans 20 residues. CDR3: CASSQDPGKNAGGPRGTQYF. The CDR3 DNA follows: TGCGCCAGCAGCCAAGATCCCGGCAAAAATGCGGGGGGGCCGCGAGGTACGCAGTATTTT.

The chain joins TRBV20-1 to TRBJ2-7, with 10 bases fitting TRBD1. V was clipped by 4 bases and J by 5 bases; unmatched bases: 8. Germline V gene sequence: CDR1 DFQATT, CDR2 SNEGSKA (reference sequence). This CDR3 spans 14 amino acids. The CDR3 reads CSATLTGGLNEQYF. The CDR3 nucleotides read TGCAGTGCTACTTTGACAGGGGGCTTGAACGAGCAGTACTTC.

This chain connects TRBV7-9 to TRBJ1-2, with D perhaps TRBD1 (6 bases). Germline V gene data show CDR1 as SEHNR and CDR2 as FQNEAQ (reference sequence). The CDR3 totals 15 residues. V was trimmed by 1 base and J by 5 bases, leaving 14 bases between them. CDR3 DNA sequence: TGTGCCAGCAGCTTAGAGGCGGACAGTGTTTATGGCTACACCTTC. It yields the protein CASSLEADSVYGYTF.

The J gene is TRBJ1-2, the V gene TRBV6-6; unclear D gene. Deletions cut 1 base from V and 4 bases from J, with 13 bases between. Germline-derived CDR1 and CDR2 are MNHNY and SVGAGI (reference sequence). This CDR3 has 15 amino acids. CDR3 nucleotides: TGTGCCAGCAGTTACTTGGGAGGAGTCGGCTATGGCTACACCTTC. Translating gives CASSYLGGVGYGYTF.

This clonotype was seen many times. The chain is built from TRBV7-2 and TRBJ2-7, with TRBD1 as a possible D gene (5 bases). Trimming removed 5 bases at V and 0 bases at J, with 11 bases between. The CDR3 sequence is 14 residues long. Germline assignment: CDR1 SGHTA and CDR2 FQGNSA. CDR3 sequence: CASSLATDSYEQYF. As DNA, the CDR3 is TGTGCCAGCAGCCTCGCGACAGACTCCTACGAGCAGTACTTC.

The V gene is TRBV5-1, the J gene TRBJ2-3; no definite D call. The CDR3 is 15 residues long. With 4 bases removed from V and 0 bases from J, the gap between germline ends came to 12 bases. The V gene's germline CDR1 is SGHRS and CDR2 YFSETQ. The CDR3 sequence is CASSPDTPSTDTQYF. The CDR3, as DNA: TGCGCCAGCAGCCCCGACACCCCTAGCACAGATACGCAGTATTTT.

This clonotype has at least ten counts. An end of the junction does not agree with germline; a read error may underlie this. The chain employs TRBV7-2 and TRBJ1-5; D remains unclear. Germline-derived CDR1 and CDR2 are SGHTA and FQGNSA. The CDR3 extends over 13 amino acids. The chain's CDR3 is CASSPGRGQPQHF. The CDR3 region has the DNA TGCGCCAGCAGCCCCGGACGAGGTCAGCCCCAGCATTTT.

The chain carries TRBV5-5 and TRBJ2-1; 14 nucleotides align to TRBD2. The CDR3 length is 17 residues. Germline V lookup: CDR1 SGHKS, CDR2 YYEKEE (reference sequence). The J segment lost 7 bases and the V segment lost 4 bases, leaving 10 bases of the junction unmatched. This CDR3 is CASSPFPGLAGGNEQFF. The CDR3 nucleotides are TGTGCCAGCAGCCCATTCCCCGGACTAGCGGGAGGAAATGAGCAGTTCTTC.

This clonotype was detected many times. The chain links TRBV29-1 to TRBJ1-2; possible D gene TRBD1, 5 bases. In germline, CDR1 is SQVTM, CDR2 ANQGSEA. CDR3 length: 13 amino acids. V was clipped by 1 base and J by 8 bases, with 14 bases between them. The CDR3 DNA reads as TGCAGCGTTGAAGTCTTTCAGGGAGAAGGCTACACCTTC. Translated, it gives CSVEVFQGEGYTF.

In this sample, this clonotype turned up many times. The chain links TRBV7-9 to TRBJ2-6; D uncertain. V was cut by 8 bases and J by 0 bases, with 5 bases left in between. The CDR3 is 13 residues long. Germline V gene sequence: CDR1 SEHNR, CDR2 FQNEAQ (reference sequence). This CDR3 reads CASWGSGANVLTF. The CDR3 bases are TGTGCCAGCTGGGGCTCTGGGGCCAACGTCCTGACTTTC.